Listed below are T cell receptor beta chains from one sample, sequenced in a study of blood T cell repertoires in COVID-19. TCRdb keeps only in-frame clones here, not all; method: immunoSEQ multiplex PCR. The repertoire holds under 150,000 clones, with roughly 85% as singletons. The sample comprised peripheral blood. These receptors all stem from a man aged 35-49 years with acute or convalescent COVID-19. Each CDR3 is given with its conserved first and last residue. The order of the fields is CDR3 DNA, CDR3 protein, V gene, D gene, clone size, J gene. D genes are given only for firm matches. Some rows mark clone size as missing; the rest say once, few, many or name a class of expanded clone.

cdr3_nt: TGTGCCAGCAGCACCAGGGTATCCTACGAGCAGTACTTC
cdr3_aa: CASSTRVSYEQYF
v_call: TRBV5-8
d_call: NA
clone_size: once
j_call: TRBJ2-7

cdr3_nt: TGTGCCACCAGCAGAGTGGAGTCTGGGACTGAAGCTTTCTTT
cdr3_aa: CATSRVESGTEAFF
v_call: TRBV15
d_call: NA
clone_size: NA
j_call: TRBJ1-1

cdr3_nt: TGTGCCAGCAGCCGGGACAGGGGGACAGATACGCAGTATTTT
cdr3_aa: CASSRDRGTDTQYF
v_call: TRBV2
d_call: TRBD1
clone_size: NA
j_call: TRBJ2-3

cdr3_nt: TGTGCCAGCAGGCAGTCAGGGGAGAGCTATGGCTACACCTTC
cdr3_aa: CASRQSGESYGYTF
v_call: TRBV6-5
d_call: NA
clone_size: NA
j_call: TRBJ1-2

cdr3_nt: TGTGCCAGCAGCGTAGTTCCGGGACATAACACCGGGGAGCTGTTTTTT
cdr3_aa: CASSVVPGHNTGELFF
v_call: TRBV9
d_call: NA
clone_size: NA
j_call: TRBJ2-2

cdr3_nt: TGTGCCAGTAGTATCCCCGCGACAGGGAATAGCAATCAGCCCCAGCATTTT
cdr3_aa: CASSIPATGNSNQPQHF
v_call: TRBV19
d_call: TRBD1
clone_size: NA
j_call: TRBJ1-5

cdr3_nt: TGTGCCAGCAGTTTATCTTCAACAGATACGCAGTATTTT
cdr3_aa: CASSLSSTDTQYF
v_call: TRBV27
d_call: NA
clone_size: NA
j_call: TRBJ2-3

cdr3_nt: TGCGCCAGCAGCCAAGGAACAGGGGGCCGTTTGGTTCGGTACGAGCAGTACTTC
cdr3_aa: CASSQGTGGRLVRYEQYF
v_call: TRBV5-1
d_call: TRBD1
clone_size: NA
j_call: TRBJ2-7

cdr3_nt: TGTGCCAGCAGTGAATCATCGCCCAAAGCGGACTATGGCTACACCTTC
cdr3_aa: CASSESSPKADYGYTF
v_call: TRBV6-1
d_call: NA
clone_size: few
j_call: TRBJ1-2

cdr3_nt: TGTGCCAGCAGCTTTGGACAGGGCCTCTCTGGAAACACCATATATTTT
cdr3_aa: CASSFGQGLSGNTIYF
v_call: TRBV7-8
d_call: TRBD1
clone_size: NA
j_call: TRBJ1-3

cdr3_nt: TGTGCCACGAAAAAAGGCGGGGACAGGGCCCGCTCACTAGCCAAAAACATTCAGTACTTC
cdr3_aa: CATKKGGDRARSLAKNIQYF
v_call: TRBV24-1
d_call: TRBD1
clone_size: NA
j_call: TRBJ2-4

cdr3_nt: TGTGCCAGCAGCCATGGCGGGGGGGCGCTGCTATCCTACAATGAGCAGTTCTTC
cdr3_aa: CASSHGGGALLSYNEQFF
v_call: TRBV3-1/TRBV3-2
d_call: TRBD2
clone_size: NA
j_call: TRBJ2-1

cdr3_nt: TGTGCCAGCAGCGGAGGGACTAGCGGGGACGATACGCAGTATTTT
cdr3_aa: CASSGGTSGDDTQYF
v_call: TRBV7-9
d_call: TRBD2
clone_size: few
j_call: TRBJ2-3

cdr3_nt: TGTGCCAGCAGTTACGACCCCACAGGGAACGAGCAGTACTTC
cdr3_aa: CASSYDPTGNEQYF
v_call: TRBV6-2/TRBV6-3
d_call: NA
clone_size: few
j_call: TRBJ2-7

cdr3_nt: TGTGCCACCAGTCCCTCGGGGAGTCTCCGTGGCAATCAGCCCCAGCATTTT
cdr3_aa: CATSPSGSLRGNQPQHF
v_call: TRBV24-1
d_call: NA
clone_size: NA
j_call: TRBJ1-5

cdr3_nt: TGTGCCAGCAGTTATATCTCCCCCGTTCAGTACTTC
cdr3_aa: CASSYISPVQYF
v_call: TRBV6-5
d_call: NA
clone_size: NA
j_call: TRBJ2-4

cdr3_nt: TGTGCCAGCAGCCAAGATTGGGGCTCCACCCAGTTCTTC
cdr3_aa: CASSQDWGSTQFF
v_call: TRBV3-1/TRBV3-2
d_call: NA
clone_size: NA
j_call: TRBJ2-1

cdr3_nt: TGTGCCAGCAGGACAGAAAACTATGGCTACACCTTC
cdr3_aa: CASRTENYGYTF
v_call: TRBV4-2
d_call: NA
clone_size: NA
j_call: TRBJ1-2

cdr3_nt: TGTGCCAGCAGACAGACAGGGGGCCCCACTGAAGCTTTCTTT
cdr3_aa: CASRQTGGPTEAFF
v_call: TRBV5-5
d_call: TRBD1
clone_size: NA
j_call: TRBJ1-1

cdr3_nt: TGTGCCAGCAGCCGGGGACAGTATAATTCACCCCTCCACTTT
cdr3_aa: CASSRGQYNSPLHF
v_call: TRBV11-2
d_call: TRBD1
clone_size: NA
j_call: TRBJ1-6

cdr3_nt: TGTGCCAGCTCGTACGGGGGGGGCAGGAACACTGAAGCTTTCTTT
cdr3_aa: CASSYGGGRNTEAFF
v_call: TRBV18
d_call: NA
clone_size: once
j_call: TRBJ1-1

cdr3_nt: TGTGCCAGCACTCGCCCTACAGGGATAAACACTGAAGCTTTCTTT
cdr3_aa: CASTRPTGINTEAFF
v_call: TRBV2
d_call: NA
clone_size: NA
j_call: TRBJ1-1